These 19 T cell receptor beta chains were sequenced from one sample in a study of lymphopenia after photon versus proton radiotherapy. TCRdb's copy holds only in-frame clones and misses some; the assay was immunoSEQ multiplex PCR. The data show under 30,000 clones, with 87% seen just once and about 50% held by the top ten. The material sequenced was peripheral blood, taken from a patient treated with proton-based radiotherapy. All receptors come from a woman aged 60-70 years with cholangiocarcinoma. Some clones in this sample may be carry-over from other donors' samples.

The chain links TRBV4-2 to TRBJ2-6; D is unclear. This CDR3 region has 16 residues. V was pared by 0 bases and J by 2 bases, with 8 bases between. Per the germline V gene, CDR1 is LGHNA and CDR2 is YNFKEQ. CDR3 region: CASSQEITAGANVLTF. The DNA for the CDR3 is TGTGCCAGCAGCCAAGAGATCACAGCTGGGGCCAACGTCCTGACTTTC.

The chain combines TRBV11-2 with TRBJ2-1; no definite D call. There are 12 residues in the CDR3. CDR1 is SGHAT, CDR2 FQNNGV, per germline. Deletions cut 6 bases from V and 8 bases from J, with 11 bases between. This CDR3 is CASSRYLDEQFF. The CDR3 nucleotides read TGTGCCAGCAGTCGATACCTGGATGAGCAGTTCTTC.

The rearrangement uses TRBV4-2 and TRBJ2-5; 10 nucleotides agree with TRBD2. The V and J ends lost 2 bases and 2 bases, in that order; junction bases with no gene match: 2. The germline V gene encodes CDR1 LGHNA and CDR2 YNFKEQ. This CDR3 comprises 15 residues. CDR3 bases: TGTGCCAGCAGCCAAAGTAGCGGGGGGCAAGAGACCCAGTACTTC. Its translation is CASSQSSGGQETQYF.

This clone was seen a few times. The chain couples TRBV5-1 to TRBJ2-7; 8 bases fit TRBD2. CDR1 is SGHRS, CDR2 YFSETQ, per germline. This CDR3 spans 16 amino acids. The V and J ends lost 4 bases and 5 bases, in that order; junction bases with no gene match: 14. The CDR3 region has the DNA TGCGCCAGCAGCGGATTGCTAGGCGGGAGGTTTGACGAGCAGTACTTC. Its translation: CASSGLLGGRFDEQYF. Using reference TRBV5-1 and TRBJ2-7 for the parts outside the CDR3, the full variable domain is KAGVTQTPRYLIKTRGQQVTLSCSPISGHRSVSWYQQTPGQGLQFLFEYFSETQRNKGNFPGRFSGRQFSNSRSEMNVSTLELGDSALYLCASSGLLGGRFDEQYFGPGTRLTVT.

This rearrangement joins TRBV13 to TRBJ2-7; TRBD2 matches at 10 bases. CDR3 length equals 14 residues. Germline V CDR1 and CDR2: PRHDT, FYEKMQ (reference sequence). With 2 bases clipped from V and 3 bases from J, the junction kept 1 base outside the gene matches. The CDR3 DNA reads as TGTGCCAGCAGCTTAAGGACTAGCGGCTACGAGCAGTACTTC. It codes for CASSLRTSGYEQYF.

The V call is TRBV15, the J call TRBJ1-2, with D unclear. The CDR3 is 12 amino acids. Germline-derived CDR1 and CDR2 are LNHNV and YYDKDF (reference sequence). Trimming took off 0 bases at V and 8 bases at J, with 7 bases between the two ends. This CDR3 is CATSREERGYTF. CDR3 DNA sequence: TGTGCCACCAGCAGAGAGGAGAGGGGCTACACCTTC.

The chain employs TRBV10-3 and TRBJ1-5; no definite D call. V was shortened by 5 bases and J by 1 base, with 12 bases between the two germline ends. Germline CDR1 and CDR2: ENHRY and SYGVKD. The CDR3 consists of 15 residues. Written as DNA, the CDR3 is TGTGCCATCAGTCCGGGTTCGGGAAGCAATCAGCCCCAGCATTTT. Protein: CAISPGSGSNQPQHF.

Written as DNA, the CDR3 is TGTGCCAGCAGCCCCCTCCGACCTAACTATGGCTACACCTTC. It codes for CASSPLRPNYGYTF. V is TRBV7-2 and J is TRBJ1-2; no reliable D call. Germline values: CDR1 SGHTA, CDR2 FQGNSA. V was cut by 5 bases and J by 0 bases, with 10 bases left in between. This CDR3 has 14 amino acids.

V is TRBV7-9 and J is TRBJ2-3, with D possibly being TRBD1 (6 bases). CDR3 length equals 16 residues. Germline V lookup: CDR1 SEHNR, CDR2 FQNEAQ (reference sequence). Trimming pared 5 bases from V and 1 base from J, leaving 16 bases between. Here the CDR3 DNA reads TGTGCCAGCAGCAATGTCGCAGGGGCCCGCACAGATACGCAGTATTTT. Translation: CASSNVAGARTDTQYF.

The chain carries TRBV7-2 and TRBJ2-3; 7 bases map to TRBD2. The CDR3 covers 15 residues. J gave up 4 bases and V 5 bases, and 9 bases lay outside the gene matches. CDR1 is SGHTA, CDR2 FQGNSA, per germline. The CDR3 nucleotides read TGTGCCAGCAGCGCTGGACTAGACCGAGCAGATACGCAGTATTTT. It translates to CASSAGLDRADTQYF.

The genes are TRBV10-3 and TRBJ2-3; 10 nucleotides align to TRBD2. V shed 7 bases, J shed 2 bases, and the junction held 9 bases outside the gene matches. The CDR3 loop spans 16 amino acids. CDR1 and CDR2 from the germline V gene are ENHRY and SYGVKD. The CDR3 loop reads CAIKLAGPGFTDTQYF. The CDR3 nucleotides are TGTGCCATCAAACTAGCGGGGCCCGGATTCACAGATACGCAGTATTTT.

This chain uses TRBV27 with TRBJ2-1; maybe TRBD2 (5 bases). The CDR3 has 15 amino acids. Germline assignment: CDR1 MNHEY and CDR2 SMNVEV (reference sequence). V was trimmed by 2 bases and J by 1 base, leaving 9 bases between them. The CDR3, as DNA: TGTGCCAGCAGTTTAAGAGGGATTTCCTACAATGAGCAGTTCTTC. It encodes CASSLRGISYNEQFF.

The chain is built from TRBV6-6 and TRBJ2-4; 8 bases align to TRBD1. The germline V gene encodes CDR1 MNHNY and CDR2 SVGAGI (reference sequence). The CDR3 sequence is 16 residues long. The J segment lost 3 bases and the V segment lost 7 bases, leaving 11 bases of the junction unmatched. The CDR3, as DNA: TGTGCCAGCAACGCACAACACGGGACAGGCAAAAACATTCAGTACTTC. Translated, it gives CASNAQHGTGKNIQYF.

The V call is TRBV5-1, the J call TRBJ2-1, with 8 bases aligning to TRBD2. The V gene's germline CDR1 is SGHRS and CDR2 YFSETQ. The CDR3 has 14 residues. The trim removed 2 bases at V and 10 bases at J, leaving 8 bases unmatched. The CDR3 nucleotides read TGCGCCAGCAGCTTTGGCGGGGGGCCGGAGGAGCAGTTCTTC. This sequence encodes CASSFGGGPEEQFF.

This clone was seen a single time. The chain is built from TRBV5-1 and TRBJ2-5, with a tentative D call TRBD2 (6 bases). Per germline, CDR1 SGHRS and CDR2 YFSETQ. V was shortened by 2 bases and J by 4 bases, with 15 bases between the two germline ends. This CDR3 is built from 15 residues. CDR3 nucleotide sequence: TGCGCCAGCAGCTTAACCGGGACTGGCCTAGAGACCCAGTACTTC. Protein: CASSLTGTGLETQYF.

This chain uses TRBV11-2 with TRBJ2-7; D unresolved. The CDR3 is 13 residues long. Trimming removed 10 bases at V and 0 bases at J, with 13 bases between. Germline assignment: CDR1 SGHAT and CDR2 FQNNGV. The CDR3 nucleotides read TGTGCCACTCTCCCCATAACCTCCTACGAGCAGTACTTC. The encoded protein is CATLPITSYEQYF.

This clone came up once. V gene TRBV11-2 combines with J gene TRBJ2-7; tentatively, D is TRBD2 (5 bases). CDR3 length: 16 residues. V lost 6 bases, J lost 2 bases, and 20 bases lay in between. Germline-derived CDR1 and CDR2 are SGHAT and FQNNGV. The CDR3 loop is CASSPAPTTRAYEQYF. In nucleotides, the CDR3 is TGTGCCAGCAGTCCCGCACCAACCACGCGGGCCTACGAGCAGTACTTC.

The genes are TRBV5-4 and TRBJ2-3, with 9 bases aligning to TRBD2. V shed 6 bases and J 6 bases; nucleotides not matched to a gene: 14. Germline values: CDR1 SGHNT, CDR2 YYREEE (reference sequence). This CDR3 is built from 16 residues. CDR3 sequence reads: CASTPRSSGSVDTQYF. In nucleotides, the CDR3 is TGTGCCAGCACCCCTCGGAGTAGCGGGAGTGTGGATACGCAGTATTTT.

The V call is TRBV9, the J call TRBJ2-5; 10 nucleotides align to TRBD1. This CDR3 spans 16 amino acids. Germline CDR1 reads SGDLS; CDR2 reads YYNGEE. V lost 4 bases to trimming and J lost 2 bases; unmatched junction nucleotides: 8. The CDR3 DNA reads TGTGCCAGCAGCCCAGGACAGGGGGTGGGTCAAGAGACCCAGTACTTC. Translated, it gives CASSPGQGVGQETQYF.